This is a list of T cell receptor beta chains from one sample in a study of CD8 T cells in ankylosing spondylitis. MiXCR, run by TCRdb on the 5' RACE reads, gives a single entry per CDR3 protein. The table records some 270,000 distinct CDR3 sequences, 15% to 20% of them present only once. The sequenced sample consisted of blood, either unsorted or a sorted T cell fraction (not recorded which). The receptors originated from a male donor with ankylosing spondylitis or in good health (not recorded which). CDR3s include the opening cysteine and the closing phenylalanine or tryptophan. Each record gives: clone size, V gene, J gene, D gene, CDR3 protein, CDR3 DNA. The D gene is left open where the match is weak. Clone size is stated in some rows and not others, as once, few, many or a class when expanded.

>few|TRBV5-1|TRBJ2-2|TRBD1
CASSPDRAAAHTGELFF
TGCGCCAGCAGCCCGGACAGGGCCGCAGCGCACACCGGGGAGCTGTTTTTT
>many|TRBV12-3/TRBV12-4|TRBJ2-7|TRBD1
CASSPTGGVYEQYF
TGTGCCAGCAGTCCGACAGGGGGCGTCTACGAGCAGTACTTC
>-|TRBV20-1|TRBJ2-7|TRBD2
CSARVSGSVDHEQYF
TGCAGTGCTAGAGTTAGCGGGAGTGTCGACCACGAGCAGTACTTC
>many|TRBV29-1|TRBJ2-2|TRBD2
CSASGGNTGELFF
TGCAGCGCGAGCGGGGGGAACACCGGGGAGCTGTTTTTT
>few|TRBV6-1|TRBJ1-4|-
CASSKAATNEKLFF
TGTGCCAGCAGTAAGGCCGCAACTAATGAAAAACTGTTTTTT
>-|TRBV24-1|TRBJ2-1|-
CATSGLPKLNEQFF
TGTGCCACCAGTGGACTCCCGAAGCTCAATGAGCAGTTCTTC
>once|TRBV11-2|TRBJ1-2|TRBD1
CASSTGQGPSYGYTF
TGTGCCAGCAGCACGGGACAGGGCCCATCTTATGGCTACACCTTC
>-|TRBV21-1|TRBJ2-7|-
CASSSDRVPSYEQYF
TGTGCCAGCAGCAGCGACAGGGTACCCTCCTACGAGCAGTACTTC
>-|TRBV9|TRBJ2-2|TRBD2
CASSVEGIAGSGTGELFF
TGTGCCAGCAGCGTAGAGGGAATAGCGGGTTCGGGCACCGGGGAGCTGTTTTTT
>-|TRBV4-1|TRBJ2-5|-
CASSQDTGTGETQYF
TGCGCCAGCAGCCAAGATACCGGGACCGGGGAGACCCAGTACTTC
>-|TRBV13|TRBJ2-5|TRBD1
CASSPNPSTGWQETQYF
TGTGCCAGCAGCCCCAACCCTTCGACAGGGTGGCAAGAGACCCAGTACTTC
>few|TRBV20-1|TRBJ2-7|TRBD2
CSARDLLAENYEQYF
TGCAGTGCTAGAGATCTCCTAGCGGAGAACTACGAGCAGTACTTC
>many|TRBV5-1|TRBJ2-2|-
CASSLTTGELFF
TGCGCCAGCAGCCTGACCACCGGGGAGCTGTTTTTT
>many|TRBV12-3/TRBV12-4|TRBJ2-2|TRBD2
CASHRALTSGSSTGELFF
TGTGCCAGTCACCGGGCCCTGACTAGCGGGAGCAGCACCGGGGAGCTGTTTTTT
>-|TRBV7-8|TRBJ2-7|-
CASSLGIKGGYEQYF
TGTGCCAGCAGCTTAGGGATCAAGGGGGGCTACGAGCAGTACTTC
>-|TRBV12-3/TRBV12-4|TRBJ2-5|-
CASSSPRDRRETQYF
TGTGCCAGCAGTTCCCCCCGGGACCGAAGGGAGACCCAGTACTTC
>few|TRBV5-1|TRBJ1-2|-
CASSLDGNVYGYTF
TGCGCCAGCAGCTTGGACGGGAACGTCTATGGCTACACCTTC
>few|TRBV12-3/TRBV12-4|TRBJ2-7|-
CASSLGIAVYEQYF
TGTGCCAGCAGTTTAGGGATAGCGGTCTACGAGCAGTACTTC
>few|TRBV3-1|TRBJ2-2|-
CASSQVLLTGELFF
TGTGCCAGCAGCCAAGTCCTTCTCACCGGGGAGCTGTTTTTT
>-|TRBV4-3|TRBJ2-7|TRBD2
CASSQIAGGQEQYF
TGCGCCAGCAGCCAGATAGCGGGAGGACAGGAGCAGTACTTC
>many|TRBV6-1|TRBJ2-3|-
CASSKGGTDTQYF
TGTGCCAGCAGTAAGGGGGGTACAGATACGCAGTATTTT
>-|TRBV7-8|TRBJ2-7|-
CASSLRVHGSYEQYF
TGTGCCAGCAGCCTACGGGTCCATGGGAGCTACGAGCAGTACTTC
>few|TRBV9|TRBJ1-1|-
CASSHSEGLFRTEAFF
TGTGCCAGCAGCCACAGCGAAGGCTTGTTTCGGACTGAAGCTTTCTTT
>-|TRBV5-1|TRBJ2-3|-
CASSLLYRERQGSSTDTQYF
TGCGCCAGCAGCTTGCTGTACCGGGAGCGACAGGGATCTAGCACAGATACGCAGTATTTT
>-|TRBV4-3|TRBJ2-7|-
CASSQDYGSYEQYF
TGCGCCAGCAGCCAAGATTACGGTTCCTACGAGCAGTACTTC
>-|TRBV4-1|TRBJ1-5|-
CASSPRTDQPQHF
TGCGCCAGCAGCCCCAGGACGGACCAGCCCCAGCATTTT
>many|TRBV12-3/TRBV12-4|TRBJ2-5|-
CASSFGSQETQYF
TGTGCCAGCAGTTTCGGCAGCCAAGAGACCCAGTACTTC
>-|TRBV15|TRBJ2-7|-
CATSRDGGGYSEQYF
TGTGCCACCAGCAGAGATGGGGGCGGATATAGCGAGCAGTACTTC
>few|TRBV10-2|TRBJ2-2|-
CASSESPYPGELFF
TGCGCCAGCAGTGAGTCCCCCTATCCCGGGGAGCTGTTTTTT
>medium-sized|TRBV20-1|TRBJ2-1|-
CSARDPLGSYNEQFF
TGCAGTGCTAGAGATCCCCTCGGCTCCTACAATGAGCAGTTCTTC
>-|TRBV5-1|TRBJ2-7|-
CASSLRQGLGEQYF
TGCGCCAGCAGCTTGAGGCAGGGTCTGGGCGAGCAGTACTTC
>few|TRBV4-1|TRBJ2-5|TRBD1
CASSQDTNRGLQETQYF
TGCGCCAGCAGCCAAGACACTAACAGGGGGCTTCAAGAGACCCAGTACTTC
>-|TRBV20-1|TRBJ2-1|TRBD2
CSARIWPSGRRNEQFF
TGCAGTGCTAGGATTTGGCCTAGCGGGAGGAGGAATGAGCAGTTCTTC
>many|TRBV27|TRBJ2-1|-
CASSPRLNIAALRNEQFF
TGTGCCAGCAGTCCCCGACTGAACATAGCGGCCTTACGGAATGAGCAGTTCTTC
>-|TRBV7-8|TRBJ1-2|TRBD1
CASSFYYRTGYGYTF
TGTGCCAGCAGCTTCTATTATCGGACAGGCTATGGCTACACCTTC
>-|TRBV10-3|TRBJ2-3|-
CAISESGTSTDTQYF
TGTGCCATCAGTGAGTCAGGGACTAGCACAGATACGCAGTATTTT
>many|TRBV7-9|TRBJ2-4|TRBD1
CASSIGGGQGPNIQYF
TGTGCCAGCAGCATCGGGGGGGGACAGGGGCCCAACATTCAGTACTTC
>-|TRBV7-2|TRBJ2-7|TRBD2
CASSTFAGEGYEQYF
TGTGCCAGCAGCACCTTCGCGGGGGAAGGGTACGAGCAGTACTTC
>-|TRBV5-6|TRBJ2-7|-
CASSPAGTAPYEQYF
TGTGCCAGCAGCCCGGCCGGGACCGCCCCTTACGAGCAGTACTTC
>many|TRBV29-1|TRBJ2-7|TRBD1
CSASTGAGYEQYF
TGCAGCGCATCCACAGGGGCGGGCTACGAGCAGTACTTC
>many|TRBV7-8|TRBJ2-1|TRBD2
CASSSQPGLTDSEQFF
TGTGCCAGCAGCTCACAACCGGGACTAACCGACAGTGAGCAGTTCTTC
>-|TRBV27|TRBJ1-2|-
CASSSGVNYGYTF
TGTGCCAGCAGTTCGGGGGTTAACTATGGCTACACCTTC
>-|TRBV2|TRBJ2-5|-
CASRGDDPETQYF
TGTGCCAGCAGGGGGGACGACCCAGAGACCCAGTACTTC
>many|TRBV12-3/TRBV12-4|TRBJ2-7|-
CASSFAGRNYEQYF
TGTGCCAGCAGTTTCGCGGGACGCAACTACGAGCAGTACTTC
>many|TRBV20-1|TRBJ1-1|-
CSAPGTFSNTEAFF
TGCAGTGCCCCAGGCACTTTCTCTAACACTGAAGCTTTCTTT
>many|TRBV29-1|TRBJ2-1|-
CSVRTVSNEQFF
TGCAGCGTTCGGACGGTATCAAATGAGCAGTTCTTC
>few|TRBV7-8|TRBJ1-3|-
CASSLVGENTIYF
TGTGCCAGCAGCTTAGTGGGGGAAAACACCATATATTTT
>-|TRBV6-2/TRBV6-3|TRBJ2-4|TRBD2
CASSFLAGGRSAKNIQYF
TGTGCCAGCAGTTTTCTAGCGGGAGGGCGGTCAGCCAAAAACATTCAGTACTTC
>-|TRBV4-1|TRBJ2-7|TRBD1
CASSQEHRGIYEQYF
TGCGCCAGCAGCCAAGAGCACAGGGGAATCTACGAGCAGTACTTC